This entry lists 28 T cell receptor beta chains sequenced from one sample in a study of T cells in women clearing cervical HPV infection. The repertoire was sequenced with immunoSEQ multiplex PCR; TCRdb's copy has only in-frame clones and lacks some. The sample data list around 39,000 clones. Sequenced: blood buffy coat. These receptors were collected from a woman between 18 and 75 years old with a cervical HPV16 infection that either progressed to CIN3+ or cleared (not recorded which).

With respect to this clone: With the read ending 3 residues before the CDR3 end, the germline J gene is used to fill in that end. The V and J genes are TRBV2 and TRBJ2-2, with D perhaps being TRBD1 or TRBD2 (5 bases each). Germline V gene lookup returns CDR1 SNHLY and CDR2 FYNNEI. The CDR3 loop spans 14 amino acids. The V and J ends lost 2 bases and 6 bases respectively, with 10 bases between them. This chain's CDR3 is CASSESRGAGELFF. The DNA read from the CDR3 is TGTGCCAGCAGTGAATCAAGAGGGGCCGGGGAG.

Turning to this clone: The read falls 3 residues short of the CDR3 end, and the missing part is taken from the germline J gene. The chain joins TRBV5-4 to TRBJ1-2, with D possibly matching TRBD1 (6 bases). Trimming pared 6 bases from V and 5 bases from J, leaving 20 bases between. From germline, CDR1 is SGHNT and CDR2 YYREEE (reference sequence). This CDR3 is 15 amino acids long. The part of the CDR3 DNA that was read is TGTGCCAGCACCCAGGGGCTGACGAGCGGTTATGGC. Amino acid sequence: CASTQGLTSGYG. The CDR3 in its entirety is CASTQGLTSGYGYTF.

Points on this clone: The read ends 3 residues early relative to the CDR3; the germline J gene fills the gap. The chain uses TRBV4-1 and TRBJ2-7, with D unclear. Germline CDR1 reads MGHRA; CDR2 reads YSYEKL. Trimming stripped 4 bases from V and 2 bases from J, with 6 bases between. This CDR3 has 12 residues. The CDR3 sequence: CASSPTAYEQYF. CDR3 bases read: TGCGCCAGCAGCCCTACCGCCTACGAG.

As regards this clone: The CDR3 extends 3 residues past the end of the read, so its final part is completed from the germline J gene. The genes are TRBV20-1 and TRBJ1-1; tentative D call: TRBD1 (5 bases). Germline V CDR1 and CDR2: DFQATT, SNEGSKA (reference sequence). CDR3 length equals 15 residues. The germline V and J ends were trimmed by 3 bases and 3 bases, with 17 bases remaining between them. This CDR3 is CSASRAGKKDTEAFF. The part of the CDR3 DNA that was read is TGCAGTGCTAGTCGAGCAGGGAAGAAGGACACTGAA.

As concerns this clone: The read ends 3 residues early relative to the CDR3; the germline J gene fills the gap. The rearrangement links TRBV19 to TRBJ2-5; 9 nucleotides align to TRBD2. Germline values: CDR1 LNHDA, CDR2 SQIVND (reference sequence). The CDR3 sequence is 13 residues long. With 7 bases clipped from V and 7 bases from J, the junction kept 7 bases outside the gene matches. The CDR3 bases that were read are TGTGCCAGTACCTTCGGGCGGGAGGGGACC. This encodes CASTFGREGT. The full CDR3 sequence reads CASTFGREGTQYF. The full variable domain, completed using reference TRBV19 and TRBJ2-5, is DGGITQSPKYLFRKEGQNVTLSCEQNLNHDAMYWYRQDPGQGLRLIYYSQIVNDFQKGDIAEGYSVSREKKESFPLTVTSAQKNPTAFYLCASTFGREGTQYFGPGTRLLVL.

A note on this clone: The read is 3 residues too short to cover the CDR3 end, so that end is filled in from the germline J gene. J is TRBJ1-2 and V is TRBV30; a possible D gene is TRBD1 (5 bases). The CDR3 spans 14 residues. Germline V gene sequence: CDR1 GTSNPN, CDR2 SVGIG (reference sequence). Incomplete CDR3 DNA: TGTGCCTGGAGAGGTGGGGCATCCTACAATGAC. It codes for CAWRGGASYND. Given in full, the CDR3 is CAWRGGASYNDYTF. Full variable domain (outside the CDR3, taken from reference TRBV30 and TRBJ1-2): SQTIHQWPATLVQPVGSPLSLECTVEGTSNPNLYWYRQAAGRGLQLLFYSVGIGQISSEVPQNLSASRPQDRQFILSSKKLLLSDSGFYLCAWRGGASYNDYTFGSGTRLTVV.

Concerning this clone itself: The sequenced fragment ends 3 residues before the CDR3 boundary, so the rest is inferred from the germline J gene. The rearrangement uses TRBV19 and TRBJ1-2; D not resolved. With 5 bases removed from V and 0 bases from J, the gap between germline ends came to 16 bases. The CDR3 consists of 16 residues. The germline CDR1 and CDR2 sequences are LNHDA and SQIVND (reference sequence). The part of the CDR3 DNA that was read is TGTGCCAGTAGTCCGGCGGTGGGTATAGCTAACTATGGC. Residues: CASSPAVGIANYG. The whole CDR3 protein is CASSPAVGIANYGYTF.

As to this clone: The observed sequence ends 3 residues before the CDR3 terminus, with the missing tail filled in from the germline J gene. The chain is built from TRBV29-1 and TRBJ2-2; TRBD2 aligns across 10 bases. The germline V gene has CDR1 SQVTM and CDR2 ANQGSEA. The CDR3 is made up of 12 amino acids. The trim removed 6 bases at V and 6 bases at J, leaving 1 base unmatched. CDR3 DNA (partial): TGCAGCGTAGCGGGAGGGCCCGGGGAG. This sequence encodes CSVAGGPGE. The CDR3 in its entirety is CSVAGGPGELFF.

With respect to this clone: The CDR3 is cut off 3 residues early in the read; its end comes from the germline J gene. V and J are TRBV2 and TRBJ1-6; 7 bases are a match to TRBD1. The CDR3 sequence is 14 residues long. The germline gives CDR1 SNHLY, CDR2 FYNNEI. V shed 6 bases and J 7 bases; nucleotides not matched to a gene: 6. CDR3 sequence: CASREGQPNSPLHF. The sequenced part of the CDR3 DNA is TGTGCCAGCAGAGAGGGACAGCCAAATTCACCC.

As regards this clone: The read ends 3 residues shy of where the CDR3 ends; the end is completed using the germline J gene. V gene TRBV19 combines with J gene TRBJ1-4; 9 nucleotides match TRBD1. This CDR3 region has 14 residues. Germline CDR1 reads LNHDA; CDR2 reads SQIVND (reference sequence). V lost 7 bases to trimming and J lost 5 bases; unmatched junction nucleotides: 5. CDR3 region: CASMWGTGNEKLFF. Incomplete CDR3 DNA: TGTGCCAGTATGTGGGGGACAGGGAATGAAAAA.

In regard to this clone: The observed sequence ends 3 residues before the CDR3 terminus, with the missing tail filled in from the germline J gene. The chain links TRBV20-1 to TRBJ2-5; 10 positions match TRBD2. This CDR3 has 16 residues. The germline gives CDR1 DFQATT, CDR2 SNEGSKA (reference sequence). V trimming: 1 base; J trimming: 6 bases; junction bases outside the gene matches: 11. Partial CDR3 DNA: TGCAGTGCTAGAGCCAAGTTCAGCGGGAGGGGAAAGACC. The encoded protein is CSARAKFSGRGKT. The full-length CDR3 reads as CSARAKFSGRGKTQYF.

In the case of this clone: The CDR3 end falls 3 residues outside the read, so it is completed with the germline J gene. The chain carries TRBV7-2 and TRBJ1-2, with a weak D call TRBD1 (5 bases). The CDR3 totals 13 residues. The germline V gene has CDR1 SGHTA and CDR2 FQGNSA. The CDR3 spells CASSLRRGDDYTF. The CDR3 bases that were read are TGTGCCAGCAGCTTAAGGCGGGGCGATGAC.

In regard to this clone: The CDR3 end lies 3 residues beyond the end of the read and is filled in from the germline J gene. The chain recombines TRBV19 with TRBJ2-3, with 7 positions matching TRBD2. Germline V gene sequence: CDR1 LNHDA, CDR2 SQIVND (reference sequence). J gave up 4 bases and V 3 bases, and 7 bases lay outside the gene matches. CDR3 length equals 15 residues. CDR3 DNA, as far as it was read: TGTGCCAGTAGTATTGGCGGGAGAGTTGCAGATACG. Its translation is CASSIGGRVADT. The complete CDR3 sequence is CASSIGGRVADTQYF.

Details on this clone: With the read ending 3 residues before the CDR3 end, the germline J gene is used to fill in that end. Other DNA sequences from this sample encode an identical CDR3 as well. The V call is TRBV11-2, the J call TRBJ2-2, with D unclear. Germline V gives CDR1 SGHAT, CDR2 FQNNGV. The CDR3 spans 15 residues. The CDR3 here is CASSLGAATNEKLFF. Partial CDR3 DNA: TGTGCCAGCAGCTTAGGCGCAGCAACTAATGAAAAG.

A note on this clone: Read sequence stops 3 residues before the CDR3 end, and the germline J gene provides the missing end. The rearrangement uses TRBV7-9 and TRBJ2-3; maybe TRBD2 (5 bases). Germline CDR1 reads SEHNR; CDR2 reads FQNEAQ (reference sequence). The CDR3 extends over 12 amino acids. The part of the CDR3 DNA that was read is TGTGCCAGCAGCCCCGGGGATCAGCCG. It encodes CASSPGDQP. The full-length CDR3 reads as CASSPGDQPQYF.

In the case of this clone: The DNA ends 3 residues before the CDR3 does, and the rest of the CDR3 is filled in from the germline J gene. The chain is built from TRBV28 and TRBJ2-7; D perhaps matches TRBD1 (7 bases). V dropped 5 bases and J dropped 1 base, with 15 bases sitting between them. The CDR3 contains 15 residues. Germline assignment: CDR1 MDHEN and CDR2 SYDVKM. CDR3 DNA, as far as it was read: TGTGCCAGCAGTCCCGCGGCAGGGGGGTCCTACGAG. Protein product: CASSPAAGGSYE. Given in full, the CDR3 is CASSPAAGGSYEQYF.

Note on this clone: The sequenced fragment ends 3 residues before the CDR3 boundary, so the rest is inferred from the germline J gene. The V and J genes are TRBV5-1 and TRBJ2-7; 9 bases line up with TRBD1. The J segment lost 6 bases and the V segment lost 5 bases, leaving 15 bases of the junction unmatched. There are 16 residues in the CDR3. Germline CDR1 SGHRS, CDR2 YFSETQ. CDR3 sequence reads: CASSFTSATGGTEQYF. Partial CDR3 DNA: TGCGCCAGCAGTTTCACCTCTGCGACAGGGGGGACCGAG.

As to this clone: Read coverage stops 3 residues before the CDR3 terminus; the germline J gene supplies the remainder. The V and J genes are TRBV30 and TRBJ2-3; 9 positions agree with TRBD2. With V trimmed by 3 bases and J by 1 base, 8 bases remained unmatched. This CDR3 spans 16 amino acids. Looked up from germline, CDR1 is GTSNPN and CDR2 is SVGIG (reference sequence). The CDR3 loop reads CAWRCTGTSCTDTQYF. Incomplete CDR3 DNA: TGTGCCTGGAGATGCACCGGGACTAGCTGCACAGATACG.

Concerning this clone: The read gets to within 3 residues of the CDR3 end, and the germline J gene fills in the rest. The gene calls are TRBV20-1 and TRBJ2-7; TRBD2 aligns across 9 bases. Germline V gene lookup returns CDR1 DFQATT and CDR2 SNEGSKA (reference sequence). The CDR3 has 14 residues. Trimming took 3 bases from V and 6 from J; bases not matched to a gene: 9. The sequenced CDR3 bases are TGCAGTGCTAGTTTAGCGGGAGTTCTTGGCGAG. Its protein product is CSASLAGVLGE. The full CDR3 sequence reads CSASLAGVLGEQYF.

Comments on this clone: The CDR3 extends 3 residues past the end of the read, so its final part is completed from the germline J gene. The V call is TRBV19, the J call TRBJ1-4; TRBD1 matches 9 bases. V was clipped by 5 bases and J by 8 bases; unmatched bases: 3. CDR3 length equals 13 residues. Germline values: CDR1 LNHDA, CDR2 SQIVND (reference sequence). The CDR3 is CASSQDRGEKLFF. CDR3 DNA (partial): TGTGCCAGTAGTCAGGACAGGGGAGAAAAA.

Turning to this clone: The read ends 3 residues before the CDR3 terminus; that terminus is restored from the germline J gene. The chain has TRBV16 and TRBJ2-3; D is uncertain. The CDR3 runs 14 residues. Germline V gives CDR1 KGHSY, CDR2 FQNENV. V was trimmed by 0 bases and J by 6 bases, leaving 10 bases between them. CDR3 amino acids: CASSQSPVRDTQYF. Incomplete CDR3 DNA: TGTGCCAGCAGCCAATCCCCCGTCAGGGATACG.

For this clone: The read ends 3 residues shy of where the CDR3 ends; the end is completed using the germline J gene. V gene TRBV7-9 combines with J gene TRBJ2-3; TRBD1 matches at 7 bases. The CDR3 is 15 amino acids. CDR1 SEHNR and CDR2 FQNEAQ come from the germline V gene (reference sequence). CDR3 DNA (partial): TGTGCCAGCAGCTTAGCAGAGGGGGCGAATCAGCCG. Encoded protein: CASSLAEGANQP. The entire CDR3 reads CASSLAEGANQPQYF.

On this clone itself: The CDR3 end falls 3 residues outside the read, so it is completed with the germline J gene. The chain is built from TRBV2 and TRBJ2-7; unclear D gene. Germline V lookup: CDR1 SNHLY, CDR2 FYNNEI. The germline V and J ends were trimmed by 5 bases and 4 bases, with 6 bases remaining between them. The CDR3 extends over 11 amino acids. CDR3 sequence reads: CASSPLYEQYF. The sequenced CDR3 bases are TGTGCCAGCAGTCCCCTGTACGAG.

On this clone: The CDR3 is cut off 3 residues early in the read; its end comes from the germline J gene. This rearrangement joins TRBV19 to TRBJ2-4; tentative D call: TRBD1 (6 bases). CDR3 length equals 15 residues. Germline V gene lookup returns CDR1 LNHDA and CDR2 SQIVND (reference sequence). CDR3 DNA, as far as it was read: TGTGCCAGTAGTCCCTACGCGACAGGCGGCTATGGT. This sequence encodes CASSPYATGGYG. The complete CDR3 sequence is CASSPYATGGYGQYF.

A word on this clone: The read ends 3 residues early relative to the CDR3; the germline J gene fills the gap. V gene TRBV5-6 combines with J gene TRBJ1-4, with TRBD1 identical over 10 bases. Germline assignment: CDR1 SGHDT and CDR2 YYEEEE. The CDR3 runs 15 residues. V dropped 4 bases and J dropped 7; count of bases not matched to a gene: 7. The CDR3 loop reads CASSMQGQGPEKLFF. CDR3 DNA (partial): TGTGCCAGCAGCATGCAGGGACAGGGGCCTGAAAAA. Based on the CDR3 plus reference TRBV5-6 and TRBJ1-4, the full variable domain is DAGVTQSPTHLIKTRGQQVTLRCSPKSGHDTVSWYQQALGQGPQFIFQYYEEEERQRGNFPDRFSGHQFPNYSSELNVNALLLGDSALYLCASSMQGQGPEKLFFGSGTQLSVL.

With respect to this clone: The observed sequence ends 3 residues before the CDR3 terminus, with the missing tail filled in from the germline J gene. The rearrangement uses TRBV20-1 and TRBJ1-5, with 11 bases fitting TRBD1. In germline, CDR1 is DFQATT, CDR2 SNEGSKA (reference sequence). The CDR3 contains 15 residues. The V segment lost 7 bases and the J segment 2 bases; nucleotides outside the gene matches: 7. This CDR3 is CSGTGGEGGNQPQHF. CDR3 DNA (partial): TGCAGTGGGACAGGGGGCGAAGGAGGCAATCAGCCC.

About this clone itself: The read stops 3 residues short of the end of the CDR3; the missing end is completed from the germline J gene. The chain couples TRBV11-2 to TRBJ2-7; D gene uncertain. Trimming cost V 5 bases and J 5 bases, with 10 bases left between them. The V gene's germline CDR1 is SGHAT and CDR2 FQNNGV. CDR3 length equals 12 residues. CDR3 DNA (partial): TGTGCCAGCAGCACTTCTTCCGACGAG. Protein: CASSTSSDE. Given in full, the CDR3 is CASSTSSDEQYF. The full variable domain, rest sourced from reference TRBV11-2 and TRBJ2-7, is EAGVAQSPRYKIIEKRQSVAFWCNPISGHATLYWYQQILGQGPKLLIQFQNNGVVDDSQLPKDRFSAERLKGVDSTLKIQPAKLEDSAVYLCASSTSSDEQYFGPGTRLTVT.

In the case of this clone: The read finishes 3 residues shy of the CDR3 end, and the germline J gene is used to complete it. The chain recombines TRBV5-1 with TRBJ2-4; 10 bases agree with TRBD1. The germline CDR1 and CDR2 sequences are SGHRS and YFSETQ. V shed 5 bases, J shed 8 bases, and the junction held 7 bases outside the gene matches. This CDR3 spans 14 amino acids. CDR3 loop: CASRYGQGEDIQYF. CDR3 bases read: TGCGCCAGCAGATATGGACAGGGGGAAGACATT.